This T cell receptor beta chain was identified in a study of response to subunit inactivated influenza vaccine. There are many counts of this clonotype. Its antigen is not known. From the RT-PCR reads, TCRdb called clonotypes with MiXCR, one entry per CDR3 protein. The table includes around 520,000 distinct CDR3 sequences, about 10% detected once. Per germline, CDR1 MDHEN and CDR2 SYDVKM. CDR3 length: 17 amino acids. V was clipped by 4 bases and J by 5 bases; unmatched bases: 11. Points from the study as a whole: Authors suggested that a seasonal influenza vaccination recruits few new T cells each time.

Material: PBMCs from blood, obtained on the day of vaccination. The sequence was obtained from a man aged 45-65 years who received an inactivated influenza vaccine. This chain links TRBV28 with TRBJ2-1; TRBD2 matches 10 bases. CDR3 region: CASSSLGLAVINNEQFF. In DNA form, the CDR3 reads TGTGCCAGCAGTTCCCTCGGACTAGCGGTAATTAACAATGAGCAGTTCTTC.